This T cell receptor (beta chain) was retrieved from a study of blood T cell repertoires in COVID-19. As for the study in general: From T cells, B-cell-depleted T cells, or PBMCs came the material, which was cDNA or gDNA.

Profiling relied on immunoSEQ multiplex PCR, and the TCRdb table lists in-frame clones only, not all of them. The top ten clones hold about 2.5% of a sample with about 210,000 clones, 83% of them seen once. Germline-derived CDR1 and CDR2 are SGHNT and YENEEA. V was clipped by 8 bases and J by 3 bases; unmatched bases: 7. The CDR3 length is 15 residues. The chain employs TRBV11-3 and TRBJ2-3; TRBD2 agrees at 11 bases. What was sequenced was peripheral blood. This sequence originates from a woman in her forties with active or convalescent COVID-19. The chain's CDR3 is CASFSGGARTDTQYF. In DNA, the CDR3 is TGTGCCAGCTTTAGCGGGGGGGCACGGACAGATACGCAGTATTTT.